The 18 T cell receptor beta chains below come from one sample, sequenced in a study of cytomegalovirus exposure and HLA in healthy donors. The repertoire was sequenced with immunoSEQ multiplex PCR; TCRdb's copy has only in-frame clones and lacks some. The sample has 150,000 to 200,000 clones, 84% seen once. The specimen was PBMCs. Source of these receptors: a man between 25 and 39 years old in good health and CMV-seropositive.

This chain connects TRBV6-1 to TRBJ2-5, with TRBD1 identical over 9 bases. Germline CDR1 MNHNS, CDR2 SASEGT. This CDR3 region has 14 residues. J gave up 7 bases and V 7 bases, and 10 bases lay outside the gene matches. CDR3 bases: TGTGCCAGCACCGAAGGGACAGGGACGGCGACCCAGTACTTC. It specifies CASTEGTGTATQYF.

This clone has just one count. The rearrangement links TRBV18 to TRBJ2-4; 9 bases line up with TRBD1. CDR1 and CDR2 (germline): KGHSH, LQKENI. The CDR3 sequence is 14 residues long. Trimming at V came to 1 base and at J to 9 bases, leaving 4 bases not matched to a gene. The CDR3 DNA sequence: TGTGCCAGCTCACCACGGTCGGACAGGGGCATTCAGTACTTC. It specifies CASSPRSDRGIQYF. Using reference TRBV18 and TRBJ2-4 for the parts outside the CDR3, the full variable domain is NAGVMQNPRHLVRRRGQEARLRCSPMKGHSHVYWYRQLPEEGLKFMVYLQKENIIDESGMPKERFSAEFPKEGPSILRIQQVVRGDSAAYFCASSPRSDRGIQYFGAGTRLSVL.

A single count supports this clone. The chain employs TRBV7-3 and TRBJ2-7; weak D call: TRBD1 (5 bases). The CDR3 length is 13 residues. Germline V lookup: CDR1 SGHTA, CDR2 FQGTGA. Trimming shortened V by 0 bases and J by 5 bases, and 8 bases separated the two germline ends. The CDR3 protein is CASSLTQVDEQYF. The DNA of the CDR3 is TGTGCCAGCAGCTTAACACAGGTGGACGAGCAGTACTTC.

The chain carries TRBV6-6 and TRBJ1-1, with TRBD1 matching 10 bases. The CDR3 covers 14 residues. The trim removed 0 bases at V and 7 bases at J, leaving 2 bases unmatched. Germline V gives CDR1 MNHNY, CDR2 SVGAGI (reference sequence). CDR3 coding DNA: TGTGCCAGCAGTTACTCCCGGGACAGGGGTGAAGCTTTCTTT. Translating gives CASSYSRDRGEAFF.

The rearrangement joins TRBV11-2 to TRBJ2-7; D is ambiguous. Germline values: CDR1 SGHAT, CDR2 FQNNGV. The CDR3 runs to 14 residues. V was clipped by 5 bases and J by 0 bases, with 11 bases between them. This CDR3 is CASSARLDSYEQYF. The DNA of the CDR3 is TGTGCCAGCAGCGCCCGACTGGACTCCTACGAGCAGTACTTC.

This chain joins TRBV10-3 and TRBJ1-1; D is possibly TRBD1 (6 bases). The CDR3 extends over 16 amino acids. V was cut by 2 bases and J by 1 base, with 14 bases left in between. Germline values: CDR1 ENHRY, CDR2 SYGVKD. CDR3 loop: CAISETSGTPNTEAFF. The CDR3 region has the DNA TGTGCCATCAGTGAGACGTCCGGGACACCGAACACTGAAGCTTTCTTT.

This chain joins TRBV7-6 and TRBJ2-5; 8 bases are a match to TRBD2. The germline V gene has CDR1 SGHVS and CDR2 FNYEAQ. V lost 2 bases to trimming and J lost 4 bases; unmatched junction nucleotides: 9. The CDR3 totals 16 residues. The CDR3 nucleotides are TGTGCCAGCAGCTTACGGTCGGGGGGGCTTGGAGAGACCCAGTACTTC. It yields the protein CASSLRSGGLGETQYF. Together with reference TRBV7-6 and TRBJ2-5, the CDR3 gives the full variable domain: GAGVSQSPRYKVTKRGQDVALRCDPISGHVSLYWYRQALGQGPEFLTYFNYEAQQDKSGLPNDRFSAERPEGSISTLTIQRTEQRDSAMYRCASSLRSGGLGETQYFGPGTRLLVL.

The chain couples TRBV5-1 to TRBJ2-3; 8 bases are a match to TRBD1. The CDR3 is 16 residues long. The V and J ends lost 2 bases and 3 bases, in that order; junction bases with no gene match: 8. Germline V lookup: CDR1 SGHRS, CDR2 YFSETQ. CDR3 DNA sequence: TGCGCCAGCAGCTTTCTTCAGGGGGCGGTGACAGATACGCAGTATTTT. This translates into CASSFLQGAVTDTQYF.

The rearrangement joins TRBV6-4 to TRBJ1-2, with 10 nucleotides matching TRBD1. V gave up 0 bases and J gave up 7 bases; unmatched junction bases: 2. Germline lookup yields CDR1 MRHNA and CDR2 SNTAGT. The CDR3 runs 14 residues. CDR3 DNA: TGTGCCAGCAGTGACTCGGGACAGGGGTCTGGCTACACCTTC. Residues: CASSDSGQGSGYTF.

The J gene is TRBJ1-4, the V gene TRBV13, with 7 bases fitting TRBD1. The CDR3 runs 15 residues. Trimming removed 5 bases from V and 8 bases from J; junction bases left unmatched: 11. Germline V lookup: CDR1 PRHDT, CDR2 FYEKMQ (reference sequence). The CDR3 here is CASSASDREEEKLFF. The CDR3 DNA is TGTGCCAGCAGCGCGTCCGACAGGGAGGAAGAAAAACTGTTTTTT.

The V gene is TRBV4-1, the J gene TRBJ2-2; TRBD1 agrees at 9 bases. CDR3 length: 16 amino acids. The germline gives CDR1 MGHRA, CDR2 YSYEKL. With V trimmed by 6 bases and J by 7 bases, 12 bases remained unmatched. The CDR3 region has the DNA TGCGCCAGCAGTAATCAAAAACAGGGGGCGCACGGGGAGCTGTTTTTT. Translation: CASSNQKQGAHGELFF.

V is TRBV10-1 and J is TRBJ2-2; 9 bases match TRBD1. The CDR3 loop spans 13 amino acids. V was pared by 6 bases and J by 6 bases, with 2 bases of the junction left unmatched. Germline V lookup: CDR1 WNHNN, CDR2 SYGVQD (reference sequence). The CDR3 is CASSGQGPGELFF. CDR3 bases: TGCGCCAGCAGCGGACAGGGGCCCGGGGAGCTGTTTTTT.

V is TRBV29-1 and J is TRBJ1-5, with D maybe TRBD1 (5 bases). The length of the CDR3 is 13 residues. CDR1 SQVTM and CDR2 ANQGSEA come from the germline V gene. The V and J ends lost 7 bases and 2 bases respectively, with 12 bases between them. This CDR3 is CSDRQQGNQPQHF. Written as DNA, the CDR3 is TGCAGCGACAGACAGCAAGGCAATCAGCCCCAGCATTTT.

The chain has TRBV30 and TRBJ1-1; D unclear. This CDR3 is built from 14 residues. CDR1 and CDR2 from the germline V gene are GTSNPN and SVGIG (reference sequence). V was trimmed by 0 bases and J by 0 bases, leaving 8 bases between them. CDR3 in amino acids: CAWSVRRVNTEAFF. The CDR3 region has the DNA TGTGCCTGGAGTGTACGTCGCGTGAACACTGAAGCTTTCTTT.

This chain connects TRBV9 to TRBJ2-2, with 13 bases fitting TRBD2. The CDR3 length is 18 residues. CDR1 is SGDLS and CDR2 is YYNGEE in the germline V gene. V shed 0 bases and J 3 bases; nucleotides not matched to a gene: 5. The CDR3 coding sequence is TGTGCCAGCAGCGTAGAACCCGGACTAGCGGGAGACACCGGGGAGCTGTTTTTT. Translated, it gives CASSVEPGLAGDTGELFF.

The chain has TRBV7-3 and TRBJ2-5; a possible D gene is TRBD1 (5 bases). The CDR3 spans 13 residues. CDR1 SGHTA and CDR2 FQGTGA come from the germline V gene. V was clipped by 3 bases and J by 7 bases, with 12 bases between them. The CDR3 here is CASSFSLQGTQYF. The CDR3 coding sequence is TGTGCCAGCAGCTTCTCGCTGCAGGGGACCCAGTACTTC.

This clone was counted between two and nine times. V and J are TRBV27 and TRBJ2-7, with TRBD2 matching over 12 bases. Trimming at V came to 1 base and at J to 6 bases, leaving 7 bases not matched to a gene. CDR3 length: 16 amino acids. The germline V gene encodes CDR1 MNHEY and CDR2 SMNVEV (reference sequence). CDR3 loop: CASSLLASGRAREQYF. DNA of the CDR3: TGTGCCAGCAGTTTATTGGCTAGCGGGAGGGCCCGCGAGCAGTACTTC.

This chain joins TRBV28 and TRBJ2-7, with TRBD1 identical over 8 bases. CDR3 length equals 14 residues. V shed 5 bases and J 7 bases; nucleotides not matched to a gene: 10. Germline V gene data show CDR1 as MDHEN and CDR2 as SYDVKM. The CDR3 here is CASSTRQGAGEQYF. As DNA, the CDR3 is TGTGCCAGCAGTACTCGGCAGGGGGCTGGAGAGCAGTACTTC.